This TCR beta chain was recorded in a study of blood T cell repertoires in COVID-19. Looking at the study overall: From the United States, Italy and Spain came samples of acute and convalescent COVID-19.

Clones were sequenced by immunoSEQ multiplex PCR, and TCRdb holds only the in-frame ones, with some missing. The data show around 170,000 clones, around 82% seen once. CDR3 length equals 16 residues. CDR1 and CDR2 from the germline V gene are SGHNT and YENEEA. The V end lost 5 bases, the J end lost 0 bases, and 15 bases lay between the germline ends. This TCR was sampled from a man between 18 and 29 years old with active or convalescent COVID-19. The J gene is TRBJ2-3, the V gene TRBV11-3, with D unclear. The sequenced material came from peripheral blood. The CDR3, as DNA: TGTGCCAGCAGCCTTACGTACTCCCTTAGCACAGATACGCAGTATTTT. It codes for CASSLTYSLSTDTQYF.